This T cell receptor beta chain comes out of a study of T cell responses to AZD1222 COVID-19 vaccine. Germline CDR1 reads MDHEN; CDR2 reads SYDVKM. Trimming at V came to 6 bases and at J to 11 bases, leaving 15 bases not matched to a gene. The CDR3 extends over 14 amino acids. TCRdb's copy holds only in-frame clones and misses some; the assay was immunoSEQ multiplex PCR. The data contain some 85,000 clones, about nine tenths of them singletons. The sample consisted of peripheral blood, taken on day 0 of AZD1222 vaccination. The chain is built from TRBV28 and TRBJ1-1, with TRBD1 matching 7 bases. The source is an adult in good health. Written as DNA, the CDR3 is TGTGCCAGCAGGGGGTTACTCCATGGGACAGTGGCTTTCTTT. Its translation is CASRGLLHGTVAFF.